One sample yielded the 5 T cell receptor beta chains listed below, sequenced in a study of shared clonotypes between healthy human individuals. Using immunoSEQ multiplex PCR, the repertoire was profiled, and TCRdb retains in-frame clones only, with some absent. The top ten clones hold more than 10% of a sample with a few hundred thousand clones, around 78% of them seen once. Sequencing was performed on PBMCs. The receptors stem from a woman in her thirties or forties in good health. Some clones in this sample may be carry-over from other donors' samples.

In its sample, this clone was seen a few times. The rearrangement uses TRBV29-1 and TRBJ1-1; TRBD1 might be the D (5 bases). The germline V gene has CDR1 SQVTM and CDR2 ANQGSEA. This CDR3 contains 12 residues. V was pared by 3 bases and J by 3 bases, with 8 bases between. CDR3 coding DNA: TGCAGCGTTGATACAGGTCACACTGAAGCTTTCTTT. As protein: CSVDTGHTEAFF.

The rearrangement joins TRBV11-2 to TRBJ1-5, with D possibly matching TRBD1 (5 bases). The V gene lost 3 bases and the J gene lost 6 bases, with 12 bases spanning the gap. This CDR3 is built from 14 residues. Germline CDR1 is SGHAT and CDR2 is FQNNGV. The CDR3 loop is CASSFGQGGQPQHF. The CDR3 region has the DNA TGTGCCAGCAGCTTTGGGCAGGGCGGTCAGCCCCAGCATTTT. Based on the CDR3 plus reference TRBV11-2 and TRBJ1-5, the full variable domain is EAGVAQSPRYKIIEKRQSVAFWCNPISGHATLYWYQQILGQGPKLLIQFQNNGVVDDSQLPKDRFSAERLKGVDSTLKIQPAKLEDSAVYLCASSFGQGGQPQHFGDGTRLSIL.

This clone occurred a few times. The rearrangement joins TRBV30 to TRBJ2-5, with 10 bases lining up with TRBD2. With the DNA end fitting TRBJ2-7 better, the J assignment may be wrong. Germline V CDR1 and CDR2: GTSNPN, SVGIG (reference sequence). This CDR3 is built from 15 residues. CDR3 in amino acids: CAWSEGGLASSEQYF. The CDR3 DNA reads TGTGCCTGGAGTGAGGGGGGACTAGCGTCGTCCGAGCAGTACTTC.

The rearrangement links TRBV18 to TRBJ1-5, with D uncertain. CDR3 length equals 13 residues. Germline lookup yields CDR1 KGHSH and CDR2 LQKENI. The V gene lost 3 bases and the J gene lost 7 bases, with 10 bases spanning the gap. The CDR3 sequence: CASSPRPYQPQHF. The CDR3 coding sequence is TGTGCCAGCTCACCTCGGCCATACCAGCCCCAGCATTTT. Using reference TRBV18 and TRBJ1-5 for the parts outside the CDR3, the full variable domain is NAGVMQNPRHLVRRRGQEARLRCSPMKGHSHVYWYRQLPEEGLKFMVYLQKENIIDESGMPKERFSAEFPKEGPSILRIQQVVRGDSAAYFCASSPRPYQPQHFGDGTRLSIL.

The CDR3, as DNA: TGCAGCGTTGATGTTAGCGGAGGCTACAATGAGCAGTTCTTC. It specifies CSVDVSGGYNEQFF. This chain uses TRBV29-1 with TRBJ2-1, with D maybe TRBD2 (6 bases). Looked up from germline, CDR1 is SQVTM and CDR2 is ANQGSEA. V lost 3 bases to trimming and J lost 3 bases, with 12 bases between them. CDR3 size: 14 residues.